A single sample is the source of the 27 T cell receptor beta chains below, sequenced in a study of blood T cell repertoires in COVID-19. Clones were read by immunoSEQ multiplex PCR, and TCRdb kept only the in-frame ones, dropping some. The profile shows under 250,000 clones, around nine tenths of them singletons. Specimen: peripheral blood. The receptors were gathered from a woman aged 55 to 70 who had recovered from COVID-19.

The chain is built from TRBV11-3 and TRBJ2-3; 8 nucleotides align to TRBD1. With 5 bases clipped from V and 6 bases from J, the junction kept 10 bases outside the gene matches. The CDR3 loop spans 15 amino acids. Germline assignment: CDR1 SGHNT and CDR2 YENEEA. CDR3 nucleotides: TGTGCCAGCAGCAAGGGACAGGTACCTAGCGATACGCAGTATTTT. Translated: CASSKGQVPSDTQYF.

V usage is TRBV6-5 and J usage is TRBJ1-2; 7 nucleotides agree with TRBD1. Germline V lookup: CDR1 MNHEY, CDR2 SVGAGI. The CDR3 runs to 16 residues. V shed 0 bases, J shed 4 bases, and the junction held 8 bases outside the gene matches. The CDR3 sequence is CASSYSFSGGGYGYTF. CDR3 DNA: TGTGCCAGCAGTTACTCGTTCTCAGGGGGAGGCTATGGCTACACCTTC.

As DNA, the CDR3 is TGTGCCAGCAGCGCCCACCTAGGGAGCTCCTATAATTCACCCCTCCACTTT. Translated, it gives CASSAHLGSSYNSPLHF. The chain carries TRBV9 and TRBJ1-6; D remains unclear. V lost 3 bases and J lost 0, with 13 bases in between. The CDR3 runs 17 residues. Germline V CDR1 and CDR2: SGDLS, YYNGEE.

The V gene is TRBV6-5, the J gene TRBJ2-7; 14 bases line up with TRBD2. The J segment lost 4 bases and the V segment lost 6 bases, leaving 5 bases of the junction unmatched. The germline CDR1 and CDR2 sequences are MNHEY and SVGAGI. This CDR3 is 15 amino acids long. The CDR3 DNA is TGTGCCAGCAGACTCGGACTAGCGGGGGGATACGAGCAGTACTTC. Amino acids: CASRLGLAGGYEQYF.

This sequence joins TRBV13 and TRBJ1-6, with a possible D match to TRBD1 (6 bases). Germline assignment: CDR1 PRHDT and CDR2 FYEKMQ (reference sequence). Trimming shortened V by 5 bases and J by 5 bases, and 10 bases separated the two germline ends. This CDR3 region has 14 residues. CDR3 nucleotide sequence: TGTGCCAGCAGCCTACAGGGTAATAATTCACCCCTCCACTTT. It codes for CASSLQGNNSPLHF.

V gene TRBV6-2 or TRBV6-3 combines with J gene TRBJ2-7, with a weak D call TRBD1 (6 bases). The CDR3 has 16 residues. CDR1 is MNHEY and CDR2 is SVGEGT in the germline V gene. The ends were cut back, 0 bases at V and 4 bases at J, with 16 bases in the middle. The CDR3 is CASSYSGTNGRYEQYF. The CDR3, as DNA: TGTGCCAGCAGTTACTCCGGGACAAATGGAAGGTACGAGCAGTACTTC.

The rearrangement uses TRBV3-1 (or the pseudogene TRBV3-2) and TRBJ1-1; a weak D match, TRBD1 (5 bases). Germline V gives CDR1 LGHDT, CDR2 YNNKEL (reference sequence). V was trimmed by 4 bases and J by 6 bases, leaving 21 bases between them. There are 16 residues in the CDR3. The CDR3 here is CASSPPWGQIDPEAFF. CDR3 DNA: TGTGCCAGCAGCCCCCCGTGGGGCCAGATCGACCCTGAAGCTTTCTTT.

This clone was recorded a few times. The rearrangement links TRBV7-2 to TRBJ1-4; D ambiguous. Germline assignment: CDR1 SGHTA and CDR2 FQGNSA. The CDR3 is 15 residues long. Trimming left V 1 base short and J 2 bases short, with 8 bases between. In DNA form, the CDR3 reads TGTGCCAGCAGCTTAGTCCGGGTGACTAATGAAAAACTGTTTTTT. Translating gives CASSLVRVTNEKLFF. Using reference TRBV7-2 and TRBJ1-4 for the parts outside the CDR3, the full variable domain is GAGVSQSPSNKVTEKGKDVELRCDPISGHTALYWYRQSLGQGLEFLIYFQGNSAPDKSGLPSDRFSAERTGGSVSTLTIQRTQQEDSAVYLCASSLVRVTNEKLFFGSGTQLSVL.

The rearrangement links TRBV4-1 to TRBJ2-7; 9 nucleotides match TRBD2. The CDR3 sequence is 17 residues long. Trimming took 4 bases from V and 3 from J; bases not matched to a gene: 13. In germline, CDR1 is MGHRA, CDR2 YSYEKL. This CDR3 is CASSPRALAGPLYEQYF. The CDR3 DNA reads TGCGCCAGCAGCCCGAGGGCGCTAGCGGGGCCACTCTACGAGCAGTACTTC.

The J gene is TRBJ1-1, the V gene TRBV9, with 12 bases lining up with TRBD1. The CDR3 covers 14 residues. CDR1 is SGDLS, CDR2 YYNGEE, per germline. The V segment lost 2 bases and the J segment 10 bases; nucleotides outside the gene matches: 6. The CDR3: CASSVGDRGRLAFF. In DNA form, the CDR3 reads TGTGCCAGCAGCGTCGGGGACAGGGGGCGGTTAGCTTTCTTT.

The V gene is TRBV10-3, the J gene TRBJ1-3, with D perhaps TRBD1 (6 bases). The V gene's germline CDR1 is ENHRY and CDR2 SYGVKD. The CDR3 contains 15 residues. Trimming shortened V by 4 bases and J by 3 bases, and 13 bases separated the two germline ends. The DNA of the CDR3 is TGTGCCATCAGTGCGGGTCCAGGGGATGGAAACACCATATATTTT. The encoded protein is CAISAGPGDGNTIYF.

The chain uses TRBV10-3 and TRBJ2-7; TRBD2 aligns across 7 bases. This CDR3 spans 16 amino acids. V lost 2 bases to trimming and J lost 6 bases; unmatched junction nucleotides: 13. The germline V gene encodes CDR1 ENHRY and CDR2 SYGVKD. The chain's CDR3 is CAISEPRLAATIEQYF. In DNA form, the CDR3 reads TGTGCCATCAGTGAGCCTCGGCTAGCGGCTACGATCGAGCAGTACTTC.

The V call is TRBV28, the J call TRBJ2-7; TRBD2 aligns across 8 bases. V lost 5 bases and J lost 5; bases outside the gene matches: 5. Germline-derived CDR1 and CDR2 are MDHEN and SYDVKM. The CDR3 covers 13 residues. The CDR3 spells CASSGGGINEQYF. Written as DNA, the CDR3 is TGTGCCAGCAGTGGCGGGGGGATTAACGAGCAGTACTTC.

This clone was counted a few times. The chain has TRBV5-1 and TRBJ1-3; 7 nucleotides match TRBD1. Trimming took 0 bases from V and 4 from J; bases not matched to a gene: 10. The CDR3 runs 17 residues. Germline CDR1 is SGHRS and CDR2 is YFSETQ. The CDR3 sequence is CASSLGSTGVAGNTIYF. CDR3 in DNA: TGCGCCAGCAGCTTGGGCTCAACAGGGGTCGCGGGAAACACCATATATTTT.

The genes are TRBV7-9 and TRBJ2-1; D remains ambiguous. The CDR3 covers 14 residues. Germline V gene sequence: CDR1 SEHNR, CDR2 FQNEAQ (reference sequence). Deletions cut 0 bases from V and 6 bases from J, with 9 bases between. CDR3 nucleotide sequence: TGTGCCAGCAGCTTAGCCCCGGCGGTCAATGAGCAGTTCTTC. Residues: CASSLAPAVNEQFF.

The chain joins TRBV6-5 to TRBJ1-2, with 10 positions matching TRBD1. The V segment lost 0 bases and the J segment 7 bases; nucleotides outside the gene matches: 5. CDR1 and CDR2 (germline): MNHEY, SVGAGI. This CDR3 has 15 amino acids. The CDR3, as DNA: TGTGCCAGCAGTTACTCCTTAGGACAGGGGGTTGGCTACACCTTC. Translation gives CASSYSLGQGVGYTF.

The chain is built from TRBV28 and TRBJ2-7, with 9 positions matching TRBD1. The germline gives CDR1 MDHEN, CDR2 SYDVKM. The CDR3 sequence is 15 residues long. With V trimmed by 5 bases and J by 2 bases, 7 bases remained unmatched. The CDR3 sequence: CASSPPDRGTYEQYF. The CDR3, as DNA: TGTGCCAGCAGTCCCCCCGACAGGGGGACCTACGAGCAGTACTTC.

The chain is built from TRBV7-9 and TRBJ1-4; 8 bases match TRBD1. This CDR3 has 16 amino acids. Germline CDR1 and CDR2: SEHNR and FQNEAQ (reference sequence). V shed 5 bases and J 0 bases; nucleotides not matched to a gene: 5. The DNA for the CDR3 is TGTGCCAGCAGCCCTGGACAGGGAGCAACTAATGAAAAACTGTTTTTT. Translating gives CASSPGQGATNEKLFF. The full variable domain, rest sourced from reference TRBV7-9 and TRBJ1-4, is DTGVSQNPRHKITKRGQNVTFRCDPISEHNRLYWYRQTLGQGPEFLTYFQNEAQLEKSRLLSDRFSAERPKGSFSTLEIQRTEQGDSAMYLCASSPGQGATNEKLFFGSGTQLSVL.

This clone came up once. The CDR3 protein is CASSRSGDRANGYTF. The CDR3, as DNA: TGTGCCAGCAGCCGCTCCGGGGACAGAGCTAACGGCTACACCTTC. The V call is TRBV6-5, the J call TRBJ1-2; TRBD1 matches at 7 bases. This CDR3 comprises 15 residues. Germline loops: CDR1 MNHEY, CDR2 SVGAGI. Trimming cost V 6 bases and J 8 bases; bases outside gene matches: 15.

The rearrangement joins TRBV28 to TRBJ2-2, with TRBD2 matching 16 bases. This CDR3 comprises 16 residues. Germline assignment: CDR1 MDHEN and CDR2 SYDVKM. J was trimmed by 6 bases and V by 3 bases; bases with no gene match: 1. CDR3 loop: CASSFGTSGGAGELFF. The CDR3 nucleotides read TGTGCCAGCAGTTTCGGGACTAGCGGGGGGGCCGGGGAGCTGTTTTTT.

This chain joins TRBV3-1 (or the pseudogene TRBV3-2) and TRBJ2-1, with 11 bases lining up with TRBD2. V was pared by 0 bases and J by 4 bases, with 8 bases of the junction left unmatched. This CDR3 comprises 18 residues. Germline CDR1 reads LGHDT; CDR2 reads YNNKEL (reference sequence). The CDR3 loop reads CASSQDPTSGGTYNEQFF. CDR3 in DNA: TGTGCCAGCAGCCAAGATCCCACTAGCGGGGGTACTTACAATGAGCAGTTCTTC.

The CDR3 region is CASSFPDRVPYGYTF. The CDR3 DNA reads TGTGCCAGCAGTTTCCCCGACAGGGTGCCCTATGGCTACACCTTC. The rearrangement links TRBV28 to TRBJ1-2; 7 nucleotides agree with TRBD1. After removal of 3 bases from V and 4 bases from J, the junction contained 8 bases not matched to a gene. Germline loops: CDR1 MDHEN, CDR2 SYDVKM. CDR3 length: 15 amino acids.

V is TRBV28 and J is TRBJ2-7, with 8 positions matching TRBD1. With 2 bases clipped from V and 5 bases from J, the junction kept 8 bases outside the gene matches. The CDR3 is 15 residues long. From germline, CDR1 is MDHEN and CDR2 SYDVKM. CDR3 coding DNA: TGTGCCAGCAGTTTAGTACAGGGGGGACGGGACGAGCAGTACTTC. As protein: CASSLVQGGRDEQYF. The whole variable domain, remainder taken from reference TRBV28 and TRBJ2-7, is DVKVTQSSRYLVKRTGEKVFLECVQDMDHENMFWYRQDPGLGLRLIYFSYDVKMKEKGDIPEGYSVSREKKERFSLILESASTNQTSMYLCASSLVQGGRDEQYFGPGTRLTVT.

The CDR3 DNA follows: TGTGCCAGCAGTTTGGGGGGGCCCGGCATTCAGTACTTC. Protein: CASSLGGPGIQYF. The V gene is TRBV12-3 or TRBV12-4, the J gene TRBJ2-4; tentative D call: TRBD2 (7 bases). The CDR3 contains 13 residues. V lost 3 bases and J lost 9, with 12 bases in between.

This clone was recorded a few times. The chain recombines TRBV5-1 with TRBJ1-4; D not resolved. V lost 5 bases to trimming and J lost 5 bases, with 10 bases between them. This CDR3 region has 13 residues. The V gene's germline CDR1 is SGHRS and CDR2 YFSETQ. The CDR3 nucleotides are TGCGCCAGCAGTTCCGGGTTGAATGAAAAACTGTTTTTT. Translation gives CASSSGLNEKLFF.

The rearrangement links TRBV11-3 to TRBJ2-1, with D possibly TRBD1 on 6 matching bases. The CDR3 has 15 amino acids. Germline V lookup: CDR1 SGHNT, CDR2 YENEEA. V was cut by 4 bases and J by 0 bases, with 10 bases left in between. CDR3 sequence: CASSSPQGSYNEQFF. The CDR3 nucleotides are TGTGCCAGCAGCTCCCCACAGGGCTCCTACAATGAGCAGTTCTTC.

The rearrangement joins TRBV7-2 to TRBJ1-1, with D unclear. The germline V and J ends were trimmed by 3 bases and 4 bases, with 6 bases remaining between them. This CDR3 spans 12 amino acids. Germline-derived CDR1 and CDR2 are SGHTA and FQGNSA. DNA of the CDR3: TGTGCCAGCAGCTTTGTGAGCACTGAAGCTTTCTTT. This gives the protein CASSFVSTEAFF.